The subject of this entry is one T cell receptor (beta chain). What it binds is unknown. The junction had 9 bases not matched to a gene; V was cut back by 1 base and J by 6 bases. Germline V gene lookup returns CDR1 SGDLS and CDR2 YYNGEE. The CDR3 is 16 amino acids. This sample stems from a study of cytomegalovirus exposure and HLA in healthy donors. Each donor was nominally healthy when sampled (though unrecorded immune exposures were likely). Primers for the PCR totalled 60 Vbeta and 13 Jbeta. Per the original methods: Roughly 11 million shared chains were among the approximately 87 million unique TCR beta chains that a later analysis counted. The table came from immunoSEQ multiplex PCR; TCRdb's copy has only in-frame clones and leaves some out. That table supplies the V and J calls and clone size; D and trimming were determined from the DNA. Of 70,000 to 95,000 clones in the sample, 80% to 90% were seen once.

Study-level results: CMV antigen specificity was confirmed in vitro for three CMV-associated chains. Reports showed the classifier diagnosing cytomegalovirus status with high specificity and sensitivity.

Source material: PBMCs. The source of this sequence is a woman aged 18-35 years in good health and CMV-seropositive. The chain has TRBV9 and TRBJ2-2, with 7 bases lining up with TRBD2. For the CDR3, the DNA is TGTGCCAGCAGCGTAAATAGCGGGTTTAAGGCCGGGGAGCTGTTTTTT. It translates to CASSVNSGFKAGELFF.